This T cell receptor (beta chain) emerged from a study of human T cells and chemical hapten exposure. Whole-study findings and limits: DPC sensitization left the count of TCRs above 1 in 1000 unchanged.

MiXCR was run by TCRdb on the RACE reads, yielding one entry per CDR3 protein. The repertoire holds under 110,000 distinct CDR3 sequences, with approximately 12% as singletons. This clonotype was counted between two and nine times. The antigen is undetermined. The sample's time point: pre-sensitization, week 0. Treatment here: therapeutic diphenylcyclopropenone sensitization with weekly scalp DPC. Patches went on only after blood had been drawn each time. This sample comprised whole blood, obtained in connection with sensitization to the hapten diphenylcyclopropenone (DPC). This sequence originates from a woman aged 50 to 60 with alopecia areata. Some clones in this sample may be carry-over from other donors' samples.

The DNA of the CDR3 is TGTGCCAGCAGCAAACAGCAACTCGCGACGGGACAGGGGTACGAGCAGTACTTC. Translated: CASSKQQLATGQGYEQYF. The V gene is TRBV21-1, the J gene TRBJ2-7; the table's TRBD1 call for D was not verified on the DNA. TRBV21-1 is recorded as a pseudogene. The CDR3 runs to 18 residues.